This passage covers 11 T cell receptor beta chains from one sample sequenced in a study of beta chain features in type 1 diabetes. Expressed TCRB transcripts got sequenced, as all isolated RNA was reverse transcribed. The protocol was immunoSEQ multiplex PCR, while the TCRdb copy is restricted to in-frame clones and leaves out a portion. The sample contains hundreds of thousands of clones, 15% to 19% of which appear only once. The sequenced material came from naive CD4+ T cells from blood. The receptors originated from a man aged 18 to 29 in good health.

Of note for this clone: Other nucleotide sequences from this sample produce the same CDR3. This chain links TRBV29-1 with TRBJ2-3, with D uncertain. The CDR3 is 13 residues long. The germline gives CDR1 SQVTM, CDR2 ANQGSEA. Deletions cut 1 base from V and 3 bases from J, with 8 bases between. Written as DNA, the CDR3 is TGCAGCGTTGAAGGTAGGATGACAGATACGCAGTATTTT. This codes for CSVEGRMTDTQYF.

There are a few counts of this clone. The genes are TRBV7-8 and TRBJ2-4, with D hard to call. Looked up from germline, CDR1 is SGHVS and CDR2 is FQNEAQ. Trimming stripped 5 bases from V and 11 bases from J, with 22 bases between. The CDR3 is 15 amino acids. CDR3 DNA: TGTGCCAGCAGCCACCCCGGTTGGCCAAATCCTCTTCAGTACTTC. As protein: CASSHPGWPNPLQYF.

The chain recombines TRBV11-2 with TRBJ2-5; D is possibly TRBD1 or TRBD2 (6 bases each). The germline V gene has CDR1 SGHAT and CDR2 FQNNGV. Between the trimmed V and J ends, which lost 1 base and 4 bases, there was a span of 10 bases. The CDR3 loop spans 14 amino acids. CDR3 sequence (DNA): TGTGCCAGCAGCTTAGGGGGGGCCACAGAGACCCAGTACTTC. Its protein product is CASSLGGATETQYF.

The chain couples TRBV25-1 to TRBJ2-7, with 7 bases identical to TRBD1. V shed 6 bases, J shed 2 bases, and the junction held 4 bases outside the gene matches. Germline V gene lookup returns CDR1 MGHDK and CDR2 SYGVNS. The CDR3 consists of 13 residues. The CDR3 region is CASRTGITYEQYF. In DNA, the CDR3 is TGTGCCAGCAGGACAGGGATTACCTACGAGCAGTACTTC.

This clone appeared a few times. The sample carries other DNA sequences with the same CDR3. The chain's CDR3 is CAISELRDTGELFF. The CDR3 coding sequence is TGTGCCATCAGTGAGTTACGGGACACCGGGGAGCTGTTTTTT. The chain combines TRBV10-3 with TRBJ2-2, with D uncertain. Trimming left V 1 base short and J 3 bases short, with 6 bases between. The germline V gene has CDR1 ENHRY and CDR2 SYGVKD. The CDR3 totals 14 residues.

The rearrangement links TRBV5-1 to TRBJ1-5; 8 positions agree with TRBD1. The ends lost 4 bases at V and 7 bases at J; junction bases unmatched: 7. From germline, CDR1 is SGHRS and CDR2 YFSETQ. This CDR3 comprises 14 residues. The CDR3 DNA sequence: TGCGCCAGCAGCCCGGGACAGGAATCCCAGCCCCAGCATTTT. Translation: CASSPGQESQPQHF.

The chain recombines TRBV10-3 with TRBJ2-7; D might be TRBD1 (6 bases). The ends were cut back, 6 bases at V and 1 base at J, with 13 bases in the middle. Germline-derived CDR1 and CDR2 are ENHRY and SYGVKD. CDR3 length: 14 residues. CDR3 DNA sequence: TGTGCCATCAGCAACCAACAGGGATCCTACGAGCAGTACTTC. Protein sequence: CAISNQQGSYEQYF.

This clone has just a few counts. The chain combines TRBV15 with TRBJ1-5; D might be TRBD1 (6 bases). This CDR3 has 15 residues. Germline assignment: CDR1 LNHNV and CDR2 YYDKDF (reference sequence). Trimming pared 5 bases from V and 4 bases from J, leaving 15 bases between. The CDR3 region is CATSPGGARNQPQHF. The CDR3 DNA reads as TGTGCCACCAGCCCTGGGGGGGCGCGAAATCAGCCCCAGCATTTT.

Only a few counts were recorded for this clone. The chain joins TRBV7-2 to TRBJ2-7; weak D call: TRBD1 (5 bases). The CDR3 consists of 15 residues. From germline, CDR1 is SGHTA and CDR2 FQGNSA. V was clipped by 1 base and J by 0 bases, with 10 bases between them. This CDR3 is CASSLVRVRSYEQYF. CDR3 bases: TGTGCCAGCAGCTTAGTCAGGGTCCGCTCCTACGAGCAGTACTTC.

This clone was detected a few times. The V call is TRBV29-1, the J call TRBJ1-2; 7 bases map to TRBD1. J was trimmed by 4 bases and V by 7 bases; bases with no gene match: 12. The germline gives CDR1 SQVTM, CDR2 ANQGSEA. The length of the CDR3 is 14 residues. CDR3 loop: CSASPPTGPYGYTF. The CDR3 bases are TGCAGCGCCTCTCCCCCGACAGGGCCCTATGGCTACACCTTC.

This clone was observed a few times. The rearrangement uses TRBV29-1 and TRBJ1-4, with 9 bases fitting TRBD1. The V and J ends lost 7 bases and 8 bases, in that order; junction bases with no gene match: 5. CDR1 and CDR2 from the germline V gene are SQVTM and ANQGSEA. The CDR3 consists of 12 residues. The DNA for the CDR3 is TGCAGCGCGGGACAGGGAGGGGAAAAACTGTTTTTT. Its protein product is CSAGQGGEKLFF.